The 7 T cell receptor beta chains below come from one sample, sequenced in a study of blood T cell repertoires in COVID-19. Repertoires were generated with immunoSEQ multiplex PCR, while TCRdb's copy carries only in-frame clones and drops some. The data contain some 140,000 clones, about three quarters of them seen just once; the ten biggest clones take up around 13%. The sample was peripheral blood. The receptors here all came from a man aged 80 or over with acute or convalescent COVID-19.

This rearrangement joins TRBV12-3 or TRBV12-4 to TRBJ1-1; D gene unclear. V was clipped by 6 bases and J by 4 bases, with 6 bases between them. The CDR3 consists of 11 residues. The CDR3 protein is CASRVSTEAFF. CDR3 nucleotide sequence: TGTGCCAGCAGGGTTAGCACTGAAGCTTTCTTT.

The genes are TRBV9 and TRBJ1-5; 10 positions match TRBD1. This CDR3 spans 16 amino acids. Germline V CDR1 and CDR2: SGDLS, YYNGEE. J lost 5 bases, V lost 4 bases, and 9 bases had no gene match. CDR3 DNA: TGTGCCAGCAGCCAGGGTGGGACAGGGGCATATCAGCCCCAGCATTTT. Residues: CASSQGGTGAYQPQHF.

The rearrangement links TRBV5-4 to TRBJ2-7; tentative D call: TRBD2 (6 bases). V was clipped by 1 base and J by 4 bases, with 15 bases between them. CDR1 and CDR2 from the germline V gene are SGHNT and YYREEE (reference sequence). The CDR3 runs 15 residues. CDR3 amino acids: CASSLRHNRGYEQYF. The CDR3, as DNA: TGTGCCAGCAGCTTGCGGCACAACCGGGGGTACGAGCAGTACTTC. The full variable domain, in which reference TRBV5-4 and TRBJ2-7 provide the parts outside the CDR3, is ETGVTQSPTHLIKTRGQQVTLRCSSQSGHNTVSWYQQALGQGPQFIFQYYREEENGRGNFPPRFSGLQFPNYSSELNVNALELDDSALYLCASSLRHNRGYEQYFGPGTRLTVT.

CDR3 nucleotides: TGTGCCAGCAGTTCCGGGACAGGGGTGTCGGAGACCCAGTACTTC. Amino acid sequence: CASSSGTGVSETQYF. The gene calls are TRBV2 and TRBJ2-5; 10 bases match TRBD1. In germline, CDR1 is SNHLY, CDR2 FYNNEI. This CDR3 is built from 15 residues. V gave up 5 bases and J gave up 5 bases; unmatched junction bases: 8.

This clone was recorded a few times. The chain carries TRBV3-1 (or the pseudogene TRBV3-2) and TRBJ2-1; 9 bases line up with TRBD1. V lost 0 bases and J lost 7; bases outside the gene matches: 10. The CDR3 extends over 17 amino acids. CDR1 is LGHDT and CDR2 is YNNKEL in the germline V gene (reference sequence). The CDR3 is CASSQEWEQGAFNEQFF. CDR3 sequence (DNA): TGTGCCAGCAGCCAAGAGTGGGAACAGGGGGCGTTTAATGAGCAGTTCTTC.

This clone has just a few counts. The chain carries TRBV5-1 and TRBJ1-5; D is possibly TRBD1 (5 bases). The V end was cut by 2 bases, the J end by 9 bases, with 15 bases between. Germline CDR1 and CDR2: SGHRS and YFSETQ. This CDR3 spans 14 amino acids. The CDR3: CASSFGQGTGPQHF. CDR3 nucleotide sequence: TGCGCCAGCAGCTTTGGCCAGGGCACCGGGCCCCAGCATTTT.

The chain combines TRBV5-1 with TRBJ2-5; 8 bases are a match to TRBD2. V lost 0 bases to trimming and J lost 3 bases; unmatched junction nucleotides: 1. The CDR3 consists of 14 residues. CDR1 is SGHRS, CDR2 YFSETQ, per germline. CDR3 in DNA: TGCGCCAGCAGCTTGGGAGCGGGGGAAGAGACCCAGTACTTC. Its translation is CASSLGAGEETQYF.